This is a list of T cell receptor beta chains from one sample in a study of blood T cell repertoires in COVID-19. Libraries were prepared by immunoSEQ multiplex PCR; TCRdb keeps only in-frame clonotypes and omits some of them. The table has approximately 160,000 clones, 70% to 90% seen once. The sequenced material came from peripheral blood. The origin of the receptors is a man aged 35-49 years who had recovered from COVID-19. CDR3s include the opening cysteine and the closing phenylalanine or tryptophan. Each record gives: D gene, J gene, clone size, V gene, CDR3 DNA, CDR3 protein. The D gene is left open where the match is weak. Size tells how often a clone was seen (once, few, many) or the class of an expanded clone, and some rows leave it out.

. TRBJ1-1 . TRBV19 TGTGCCAGTAGTATAAGACAAGACACTGAAGCTTTCTTT CASSIRQDTEAFF
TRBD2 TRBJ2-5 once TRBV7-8 TGTGCCAGCAGCCCACGCTCTAGCGGGGACCAAGAGACCCAGTACTTC CASSPRSSGDQETQYF
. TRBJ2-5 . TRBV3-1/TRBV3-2 TGTGCCAGCAGCCAAGTCGACAGCCAAGAGACCCAGTACTTC CASSQVDSQETQYF
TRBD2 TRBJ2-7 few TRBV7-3 TGTGCCAGCAGCCCTCGTACTAGCGGCGAGCAGTACTTC CASSPRTSGEQYF
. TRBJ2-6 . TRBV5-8 TGTGCCAGCAGTCGCTCCAGTCTAAGAGCGTCTGGGGCCAACGTCCTGACTTTC CASSRSSLRASGANVLTF
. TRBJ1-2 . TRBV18 TGTGCCAGCTCAATGGGGGCCCTCTATGGCTACACCTTC CASSMGALYGYTF
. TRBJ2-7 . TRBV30 TGTGCCTGGGCGGACTTACATTACGAGCAGTACTTC CAWADLHYEQYF
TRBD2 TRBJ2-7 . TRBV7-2 TGTGCCAGCAGCTTAGGTGGCGGGAGGTGGGAGCAGTACTTC CASSLGGGRWEQYF
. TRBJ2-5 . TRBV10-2 TGCGCCAGCAGTGAGGGGCTTAAACAAGAGACCCAGTACTTC CASSEGLKQETQYF
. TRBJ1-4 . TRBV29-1 TGCAGCGTTCGTCTCGAAAAACTGTTTTTT CSVRLEKLFF
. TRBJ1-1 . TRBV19 TGTGCCACTCAGGGTATGAACACTGAAGCTTTCTTT CATQGMNTEAFF
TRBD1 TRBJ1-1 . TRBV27 TGTGCCAGCAGTCCCCGGGACAGGGCTGAAGCTTTCTTT CASSPRDRAEAFF
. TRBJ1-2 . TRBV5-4 TGTGCCAGCAGCCCGTGGAGGGGAAGCAGCTATGGCTACACCTTC CASSPWRGSSYGYTF
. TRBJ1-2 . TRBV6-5 TGTGCCAGCAGTCCAACGGACTATGGCTACACCTTC CASSPTDYGYTF
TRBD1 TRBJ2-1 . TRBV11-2 TGTGCCAGCAGCCACCGGGACAGGGGTTTTGATGAGCAGTTCTTC CASSHRDRGFDEQFF
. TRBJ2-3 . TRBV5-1 TGCGCCAGCAGCTTGGCCGGAGCAGCGCCTAGCACAGATACGCAGTATTTT CASSLAGAAPSTDTQYF
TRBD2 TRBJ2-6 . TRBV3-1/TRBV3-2 TGTGCCAGCAGCCAAGGGACTAGTGGGGCCAACGTCCTGACTTTC CASSQGTSGANVLTF
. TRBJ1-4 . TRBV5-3 TGTGCCAGAAGTCATGGGGAGTCTAATGAAAAACTGTTTTTT CARSHGESNEKLFF